A selection of T cell receptor beta chains follows, all from one sample in a study of blood T cells in healthy people across ages. TCRdb recomputed calls from the 5' RACE reads with MiXCR, one row per CDR3 protein. The table shows roughly 2 million distinct CDR3 sequences, with around half occurring only once. Sequenced: blood. The origin of the receptors is a woman in her thirties or forties in good health. The CDR3 runs from the conserved cysteine through the conserved F or W. Each record gives: clone size, V gene, D gene, J gene, CDR3 protein, CDR3 DNA. The D gene is left open where the match is weak. Clone size is shown for a subset of rows, as once, few, many or a class of expanded clone.

abundance: few
v_gene: TRBV12-3/TRBV12-4
d_gene: TRBD2
j_gene: TRBJ2-5
CDR3aa: CASSLRGLGLVEETQYF
CDR3nt: TGTGCCAGCAGTTTGAGGGGACTAGGACTAGTAGAGGAGACCCAGTACTTC

abundance: -
v_gene: TRBV28
d_gene: TRBD2
j_gene: TRBJ2-4
CDR3aa: CASTSGGADIQYF
CDR3nt: TGTGCCAGCACGAGCGGGGGCGCTGATATTCAGTACTTC

abundance: -
v_gene: TRBV10-3
d_gene: -
j_gene: TRBJ2-1
CDR3aa: CAISEGSTYNEQFF
CDR3nt: TGTGCCATCAGTGAGGGCAGCACCTACAATGAGCAGTTCTTC

abundance: -
v_gene: TRBV3-1
d_gene: -
j_gene: TRBJ2-5
CDR3aa: CASRPSETQYF
CDR3nt: TGTGCCAGCAGACCTTCTGAGACCCAGTACTTC

abundance: few
v_gene: TRBV3-1
d_gene: TRBD2
j_gene: TRBJ2-7
CDR3aa: CASSQAAGGTYEQYF
CDR3nt: TGTGCCAGCAGCCAAGCGGCGGGGGGGACCTACGAGCAGTACTTC

abundance: -
v_gene: TRBV20-1
d_gene: -
j_gene: TRBJ2-3
CDR3aa: CSARDQTGRGTDTQYF
CDR3nt: TGCAGTGCTAGAGATCAAACAGGGAGGGGCACAGATACGCAGTATTTT

abundance: once
v_gene: TRBV5-1
d_gene: -
j_gene: TRBJ1-1
CDR3aa: CASSLKGDGFTEAFF
CDR3nt: TGCGCCAGCAGCTTGAAGGGGGACGGGTTCACTGAAGCTTTCTTT

abundance: -
v_gene: TRBV6-1
d_gene: -
j_gene: TRBJ2-3
CDR3aa: CASLQRDPTDTQYF
CDR3nt: TGTGCCAGCCTCCAAAGGGATCCCACAGATACGCAGTATTTT

abundance: -
v_gene: TRBV4-2
d_gene: -
j_gene: TRBJ1-6
CDR3aa: CASSRGREQARYNSPLHF
CDR3nt: TGTGCCAGCAGCCGAGGACGAGAACAGGCTCGTTATAATTCACCCCTCCACTTT

abundance: -
v_gene: TRBV29-1
d_gene: -
j_gene: TRBJ1-1
CDR3aa: CSVDRGPLTEAFF
CDR3nt: TGCAGCGTTGACAGGGGCCCCCTCACTGAAGCTTTCTTT

abundance: -
v_gene: TRBV7-2
d_gene: -
j_gene: TRBJ1-5
CDR3aa: CASSPRGRSNQPQHF
CDR3nt: TGTGCCAGCAGCCCCCGGGGGCGTAGCAATCAGCCCCAGCATTTT

abundance: -
v_gene: TRBV5-5
d_gene: TRBD1
j_gene: TRBJ1-1
CDR3aa: CASAGQGRTEAFF
CDR3nt: TGTGCCAGCGCGGGACAGGGGAGGACTGAAGCTTTCTTT

abundance: -
v_gene: TRBV6-2/TRBV6-3
d_gene: TRBD1
j_gene: TRBJ2-7
CDR3aa: CASTWTGGSYEQYF
CDR3nt: TGTGCCAGCACTTGGACAGGTGGCTCCTACGAGCAGTACTTC

abundance: -
v_gene: TRBV2
d_gene: TRBD1
j_gene: TRBJ1-1
CDR3aa: CASVNTGGENEAFF
CDR3nt: TGTGCCAGCGTGAATACAGGGGGCGAGAATGAAGCTTTCTTT

abundance: -
v_gene: TRBV4-1
d_gene: TRBD2
j_gene: TRBJ2-3
CDR3aa: CASSPGGGIDTQYF
CDR3nt: TGCGCCAGCAGCCCGGGAGGCGGAATAGATACGCAGTATTTT

abundance: -
v_gene: TRBV6-5
d_gene: -
j_gene: TRBJ2-7
CDR3aa: CASSPTTGIYEQYF
CDR3nt: TGTGCCAGCAGCCCAACCACGGGAATCTACGAGCAGTACTTC

abundance: -
v_gene: TRBV12-3/TRBV12-4
d_gene: TRBD2
j_gene: TRBJ2-1
CDR3aa: CASSRGLAGVYEQFF
CDR3nt: TGTGCCAGCAGTCGGGGACTAGCGGGGGTCTATGAGCAGTTCTTC

abundance: -
v_gene: TRBV28
d_gene: -
j_gene: TRBJ2-7
CDR3aa: CANSSGLERLNYEQYF
CDR3nt: TGTGCCAACAGTTCGGGACTCGAGCGGCTTAACTACGAGCAGTACTTC

abundance: -
v_gene: TRBV6-5
d_gene: -
j_gene: TRBJ1-2
CDR3aa: CASSYAAGGMSYGYTF
CDR3nt: TGTGCCAGCAGTTACGCCGCAGGCGGGATGTCCTATGGCTACACCTTC

abundance: -
v_gene: TRBV6-2/TRBV6-3
d_gene: TRBD1
j_gene: TRBJ2-1
CDR3aa: CASSYQIRQGASDEQFF
CDR3nt: TGTGCCAGCAGTTACCAAATCAGACAGGGGGCCTCCGATGAGCAGTTCTTC

abundance: -
v_gene: TRBV6-5
d_gene: -
j_gene: TRBJ2-1
CDR3aa: CASSTGLRNEQFF
CDR3nt: TGTGCCAGCAGCACCGGACTGCGCAATGAGCAGTTCTTC

abundance: -
v_gene: TRBV11-2
d_gene: -
j_gene: TRBJ2-4
CDR3aa: CASSLESGLGEQYF
CDR3nt: TGTGCCAGCAGCTTAGAGTCGGGGCTAGGGGAGCAGTACTTC

abundance: -
v_gene: TRBV10-3
d_gene: -
j_gene: TRBJ1-6
CDR3aa: CAISEAWGSNNSPLHF
CDR3nt: TGTGCCATCAGTGAGGCTTGGGGCAGTAATAATTCACCCCTCCACTTT

abundance: -
v_gene: TRBV4-2
d_gene: -
j_gene: TRBJ2-3
CDR3aa: CASSQEERAYYTDTQYF
CDR3nt: TGTGCCAGCAGCCAAGAAGAGCGTGCATACTACACAGATACGCAGTATTTT

abundance: few
v_gene: TRBV20-1
d_gene: TRBD1
j_gene: TRBJ2-5
CDR3aa: CSASARGRETQYF
CDR3nt: TGCAGTGCAAGCGCCAGGGGGAGAGAGACCCAGTACTTC

abundance: -
v_gene: TRBV29-1
d_gene: TRBD1
j_gene: TRBJ2-7
CDR3aa: CSVERGGQSYEQYF
CDR3nt: TGCAGCGTTGAGAGAGGGGGACAGTCCTACGAGCAGTACTTC

abundance: -
v_gene: TRBV12-3/TRBV12-4
d_gene: -
j_gene: TRBJ1-2
CDR3aa: CASSLTGALANYGYTF
CDR3nt: TGTGCCAGCAGTTTGACCGGGGCACTAGCTAACTATGGCTACACCTTC

abundance: once
v_gene: TRBV12-3/TRBV12-4
d_gene: TRBD1
j_gene: TRBJ1-6
CDR3aa: CASSLQQGTNSPLHF
CDR3nt: TGTGCCAGCAGTTTACAACAGGGGACCAATTCACCCCTCCACTTT

abundance: -
v_gene: TRBV7-2
d_gene: -
j_gene: TRBJ2-7
CDR3aa: CASNPQGGILAYEQYF
CDR3nt: TGTGCCAGCAACCCCCAGGGAGGTATTCTGGCCTACGAGCAGTACTTC

abundance: -
v_gene: TRBV7-2
d_gene: -
j_gene: TRBJ2-5
CDR3aa: CASSLLTWGQETQYF
CDR3nt: TGTGCCAGCAGCTTATTGACGTGGGGTCAAGAGACCCAGTACTTC

abundance: few
v_gene: TRBV5-1
d_gene: -
j_gene: TRBJ1-1
CDR3aa: CASSSGYMNTEAFF
CDR3nt: TGCGCCAGCAGTTCCGGATATATGAACACTGAAGCTTTCTTT

abundance: -
v_gene: TRBV11-2
d_gene: -
j_gene: TRBJ2-5
CDR3aa: CASTTTGLPQETQYF
CDR3nt: TGTGCCAGCACCACGACGGGCTTACCTCAAGAGACCCAGTACTTC

abundance: once
v_gene: TRBV20-1
d_gene: TRBD2
j_gene: TRBJ2-1
CDR3aa: CNAYETSGEYNEQFF
CDR3nt: TGCAATGCCTATGAGACTAGCGGGGAATACAATGAGCAGTTCTTC

abundance: -
v_gene: TRBV7-3
d_gene: TRBD2
j_gene: TRBJ2-3
CDR3aa: CASSRPGLPADTQYF
CDR3nt: TGTGCCAGCAGTCGGCCGGGACTACCGGCAGATACGCAGTATTTT

abundance: -
v_gene: TRBV4-2
d_gene: TRBD2
j_gene: TRBJ2-3
CDR3aa: CASSQLAGGVDTQYF
CDR3nt: TGTGCCAGCAGTCAACTAGCGGGGGGGGTAGATACGCAGTATTTT

abundance: few
v_gene: TRBV29-1
d_gene: TRBD1
j_gene: TRBJ2-5
CDR3aa: CSVEGTGQETQYF
CDR3nt: TGCAGCGTTGAGGGGACAGGTCAAGAGACCCAGTACTTC

abundance: -
v_gene: TRBV15
d_gene: -
j_gene: TRBJ1-2
CDR3aa: CATSRGNYGYTF
CDR3nt: TGTGCCACCAGCAGAGGAAACTATGGCTACACCTTC

abundance: -
v_gene: TRBV6-2/TRBV6-3
d_gene: -
j_gene: TRBJ1-2
CDR3aa: CASSYDGSGRGDGYTF
CDR3nt: TGTGCCAGCAGTTACGACGGCTCGGGCCGCGGGGATGGCTACACCTTC

abundance: -
v_gene: TRBV5-4
d_gene: TRBD1
j_gene: TRBJ2-7
CDR3aa: CASRTRDSYNEQYF
CDR3nt: TGTGCCAGCAGAACCCGGGACAGTTACAATGAGCAGTACTTC

abundance: -
v_gene: TRBV7-2
d_gene: -
j_gene: TRBJ2-1
CDR3aa: CASSLDPAREQFF
CDR3nt: TGTGCCAGCAGCTTAGATCCGGCCCGAGAGCAGTTCTTC

abundance: -
v_gene: TRBV28
d_gene: TRBD2
j_gene: TRBJ2-5
CDR3aa: CASTEDRGGTQYF
CDR3nt: TGTGCCAGCACCGAGGACCGGGGGGGGACCCAGTACTTC

abundance: -
v_gene: TRBV9
d_gene: -
j_gene: TRBJ2-5
CDR3aa: CASSTREYQETQYF
CDR3nt: TGTGCCAGCAGCACACGAGAGTACCAAGAGACCCAGTACTTC

abundance: once
v_gene: TRBV7-2
d_gene: TRBD1
j_gene: TRBJ2-7
CDR3aa: CASSLGDRPTYEQYF
CDR3nt: TGTGCCAGCAGCTTAGGGGACAGGCCTACCTACGAGCAGTACTTC

abundance: -
v_gene: TRBV7-2
d_gene: -
j_gene: TRBJ2-3
CDR3aa: CASSPSPGRGFTDTQYF
CDR3nt: TGTGCCAGCAGCCCGTCTCCTGGGCGGGGATTCACAGATACGCAGTATTTT

abundance: -
v_gene: TRBV3-1
d_gene: TRBD2
j_gene: TRBJ2-1
CDR3aa: CASRWTSGGYLRNNEQFF
CDR3nt: TGTGCCAGCAGGTGGACTAGCGGGGGGTACCTACGAAACAATGAGCAGTTCTTC

abundance: -
v_gene: TRBV18
d_gene: TRBD1
j_gene: TRBJ2-1
CDR3aa: CASSPTGIWVNNEQFF
CDR3nt: TGTGCCAGCTCACCGACAGGGATCTGGGTCAACAATGAGCAGTTCTTC

abundance: -
v_gene: TRBV7-2
d_gene: -
j_gene: TRBJ2-5
CDR3aa: CASSLGALVGETQYF
CDR3nt: TGTGCCAGCAGCTTAGGGGCCCTGGTGGGAGAGACCCAGTACTTC

abundance: many
v_gene: TRBV5-1
d_gene: -
j_gene: TRBJ2-1
CDR3aa: CASSLWDNEQFF
CDR3nt: TGCGCCAGCAGCTTGTGGGACAATGAGCAGTTCTTC

abundance: -
v_gene: TRBV24-1
d_gene: TRBD1
j_gene: TRBJ2-7
CDR3aa: CATSARGSYNEQYF
CDR3nt: TGTGCCACCAGTGCCAGGGGGTCCTACAATGAGCAGTACTTC

abundance: few
v_gene: TRBV6-2/TRBV6-3
d_gene: -
j_gene: TRBJ2-5
CDR3aa: CASSYYGETQYF
CDR3nt: TGTGCCAGCAGTTATTATGGGGAGACCCAGTACTTC

abundance: -
v_gene: TRBV7-7
d_gene: -
j_gene: TRBJ1-2
CDR3aa: CASSPDMSHGYTF
CDR3nt: TGTGCTAGCAGCCCAGACATGTCCCATGGCTACACCTTC

abundance: few
v_gene: TRBV7-9
d_gene: -
j_gene: TRBJ2-1
CDR3aa: CASSSQWVDYNEQFF
CDR3nt: TGTGCCAGCAGCTCCCAGTGGGTGGATTACAATGAGCAGTTCTTC

abundance: few
v_gene: TRBV4-2
d_gene: TRBD2
j_gene: TRBJ2-1
CDR3aa: CASRSLAEDNEQFF
CDR3nt: TGTGCCAGCAGATCGCTAGCGGAAGACAATGAGCAGTTCTTC

abundance: few
v_gene: TRBV12-3/TRBV12-4
d_gene: -
j_gene: TRBJ2-1
CDR3aa: CASRLQLSSYNEQFF
CDR3nt: TGTGCCAGCAGATTACAGCTAAGCTCCTACAATGAGCAGTTCTTC

abundance: few
v_gene: TRBV7-2
d_gene: -
j_gene: TRBJ2-7
CDR3aa: CASSQSQLTEQYF
CDR3nt: TGTGCCAGCAGCCAAAGCCAGCTAACCGAGCAGTACTTC

abundance: -
v_gene: TRBV29-1
d_gene: -
j_gene: TRBJ1-1
CDR3aa: CSVVSTEAFF
CDR3nt: TGCAGCGTTGTAAGCACTGAAGCTTTCTTT

abundance: -
v_gene: TRBV9
d_gene: TRBD2
j_gene: TRBJ2-3
CDR3aa: CASSQTGGVTDTQYF
CDR3nt: TGTGCCAGCAGCCAAACGGGGGGGGTCACAGATACGCAGTATTTT

abundance: -
v_gene: TRBV7-9
d_gene: -
j_gene: TRBJ2-1
CDR3aa: CASSATGITEQFF
CDR3nt: TGTGCCAGCAGCGCCACAGGGATCACTGAGCAGTTCTTC

abundance: -
v_gene: TRBV5-5
d_gene: -
j_gene: TRBJ1-4
CDR3aa: CASSLIVVGEKLFF
CDR3nt: TGTGCCAGCAGCTTGATCGTTGTAGGTGAAAAACTGTTTTTT

abundance: few
v_gene: TRBV11-2
d_gene: -
j_gene: TRBJ2-1
CDR3aa: CASSLIFPILASYNEQFF
CDR3nt: TGTGCCAGCAGCTTAATATTCCCAATTCTAGCGTCCTACAATGAGCAGTTCTTC